The 6 T cell receptor beta chains given below trace back to one sample, sequenced in a study of esophageal squamous cell carcinoma under preoperative chemotherapy. Time point meaning: after preoperative PTX-NDP chemotherapy. TCRdb reprocessed the PCR reads with MiXCR, giving one entry per CDR3 protein. Seen here are 34,000 or so distinct CDR3 sequences, around half observed once, and the top ten hold 23%. This sample was obtained from a patient given preoperative chemotherapy. Receptors were obtained from a human donor with esophageal squamous cell carcinoma. The donor label of this sample is uncertain.

V usage is TRBV7-7 and J usage is TRBJ2-1; no firm D call. The length of the CDR3 is 14 residues. Trimming cost V 2 bases and J 9 bases, with 14 bases left between them. Germline V lookup: CDR1 SSHAT, CDR2 FNYEAQ (reference sequence). CDR3 region: CASSLSPTEGEQFF. CDR3 coding DNA: TGTGCCAGCAGCTTAAGTCCGACTGAAGGTGAGCAGTTCTTC.

V is TRBV7-9 and J is TRBJ2-5; maybe TRBD2 (5 bases). CDR3 length: 12 residues. Trimming left V 8 bases short and J 2 bases short, with 9 bases between. From germline, CDR1 is SEHNR and CDR2 FQNEAQ (reference sequence). The CDR3 region is CASRGRQETQYF. CDR3 bases: TGTGCCAGCCGAGGGCGTCAAGAGACCCAGTACTTC.

This chain uses TRBV5-4 with TRBJ1-1; 8 bases map to TRBD1. Trimming took 0 bases from V and 9 from J; bases not matched to a gene: 1. The CDR3 length is 12 residues. Germline lookup yields CDR1 SGHNT and CDR2 YYREEE (reference sequence). CDR3 protein: CASSLGQGKAFF. The CDR3 DNA reads TGTGCCAGCAGCTTGGGACAGGGGAAAGCTTTCTTT.

This clonotype was seen many times. CDR3 DNA: TGTGCCAGCAGCGGAGGGGGGGGGCAAGGGGACAATGAGCAGTACTTC. This sequence encodes CASSGGGGQGDNEQYF. The chain combines TRBV7-8 with TRBJ2-1; D might be TRBD2 (7 bases). The J call may not be correct, given that the DNA end is closer to TRBJ2-7. This CDR3 spans 16 amino acids. Germline CDR1 is SGHVS and CDR2 is FQNEAQ.

This rearrangement joins TRBV6-1 to TRBJ2-5; D is possibly TRBD2 (6 bases). The CDR3 extends over 14 amino acids. Germline V CDR1 and CDR2: MNHNS, SASEGT. The V end lost 1 base, the J end lost 1 base, and 7 bases lay between the germline ends. The chain's CDR3 is CASSEGGTQETQYF. In nucleotides, the CDR3 is TGTGCCAGCAGTGAAGGCGGGACCCAAGAGACCCAGTACTTC.

In this sample, this clonotype turned up once. The CDR3 loop reads CASSETGSYEQYF. The CDR3, as DNA: TGTGCCAGCAGTGAAACGGGATCCTACGAGCAGTACTTC. The chain recombines TRBV6-1 with TRBJ2-7, with D possibly being TRBD2 (5 bases). The ends were cut back, 2 bases at V and 1 base at J, with 6 bases in the middle. Germline loops: CDR1 MNHNS, CDR2 SASEGT. The CDR3 sequence is 13 residues long.